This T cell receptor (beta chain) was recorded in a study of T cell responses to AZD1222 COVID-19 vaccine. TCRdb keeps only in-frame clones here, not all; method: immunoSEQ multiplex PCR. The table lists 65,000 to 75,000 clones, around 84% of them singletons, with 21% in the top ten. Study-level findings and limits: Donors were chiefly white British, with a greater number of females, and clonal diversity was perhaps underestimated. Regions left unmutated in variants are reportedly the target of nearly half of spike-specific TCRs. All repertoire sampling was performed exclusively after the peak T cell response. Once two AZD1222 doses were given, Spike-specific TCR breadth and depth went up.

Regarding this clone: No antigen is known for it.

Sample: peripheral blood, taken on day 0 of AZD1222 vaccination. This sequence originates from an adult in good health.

The CDR3 region has the DNA TGTGCCAGCCTGGAGACAGGGTCCTACGAGCAGTACTTC. Translated, it gives CASLETGSYEQYF. The chain is built from TRBV18 and TRBJ2-7; 7 nucleotides line up with TRBD1. There are 13 residues in the CDR3. V was pared by 8 bases and J by 1 base, with 5 bases of the junction left unmatched. The germline V gene has CDR1 KGHSH and CDR2 LQKENI.